This entry features one TCR beta chain sequence. Its antigen remains unknown. The source of the sample is a study of a mutant IDH1 vaccine in newly diagnosed glioma. The method was immunoSEQ multiplex PCR; TCRdb's version includes in-frame clones alone and lacks a portion of them. The sample records fewer than 85,000 clones, approximately 80% being singletons. CDR3 length: 14 residues. CDR1 SGHKS and CDR2 YYEKEE come from the germline V gene (reference sequence). V was shortened by 5 bases and J by 7 bases, with 18 bases between the two germline ends. Time point here: week 47, end of study. Every single dose of the vaccine, 300 ug of mutant IDH1 20-mer peptide, came with topical imiquimod. New IDH1-mutant, ATRX-lost WHO grade 3 or 4 astrocytomas occurred in donors.

The rearrangement links TRBV5-5 to TRBJ2-5; the D gene is possibly TRBD1 (7 bases). This specimen was PBMCs, taken from a glioma patient whose treatment included an IDH1 peptide vaccine. This clonotype was obtained from a man aged 40-55 years with glioma. The CDR3 loop reads CASSFVGQGGTQYF. CDR3 sequence (DNA): TGTGCCAGCAGTTTTGTCGGGCAGGGGGGGACCCAGTACTTC.